This T cell receptor (beta chain) was found in a study of OX40 agonist ivuxolimab in advanced cancers. Study at large: There were three patients with partial responses, one having hepatocellular carcinoma and two cutaneous melanoma.

To note about this clone: Antigen: not known.

Notes on the study in general: CD8+ T cells showed, on average, more clonal expansion than CD4+ cells.

Produced via immunoSEQ multiplex PCR; TCRdb's table is partial and in-frame only. The profile covers tens of thousands of clones, with around 86% appearing a single time and about 0.32% taken by the ten largest. This clonotype was sampled from an adult with an advanced solid tumor such as melanoma, head and neck, liver or kidney cancer. The sample consisted of CD4+ or CD8+ T cells sorted from blood, taken in a trial of the OX40 agonist ivuxolimab.

This CDR3 reads CASSEGRNSGNTIYF. In DNA, the CDR3 is TGCGCCAGCAGCGAAGGACGGAACTCTGGAAACACCATATATTTT. V is TRBV5-1 and J is TRBJ1-3; D is unresolved. Germline CDR1 reads SGHRS; CDR2 reads YFSETQ. The CDR3 is 15 amino acids. V was shortened by 4 bases and J by 0 bases, with 11 bases between the two germline ends.